The clone carrying this T cell receptor (beta chain) appeared a few times. Its specificity is not known. Researchers ran the PCR with 60 Vbeta and 13 Jbeta primers. Measured with immunoSEQ multiplex PCR; TCRdb has only the in-frame clones, and not every one. The table records some 160,000 clones, roughly 72% of them present only once. This CDR3 is 12 amino acids long. Germline V gene data show CDR1 as SQVTM and CDR2 as ANQGSEA. Trimming cost V 4 bases and J 4 bases, with 10 bases left between them. This specimen comes from a study of cytomegalovirus exposure and HLA in healthy donors. Study outcomes and limitations: A later analysis linked 15,000 to 20,000 TCR beta sequences to HLA alleles at 0.05 false discovery rate. Presence/absence results assume similar sequencing depth per donor, which may not hold. With DRB1 most and HLA-C fewest, TCR association rates differed between HLA loci in a later analysis.

V is TRBV29-1 and J is TRBJ1-1; D is undetermined. This sequence was found in a man between 40 and 49 years old in good health and CMV-seronegative. The material sequenced was PBMCs. CDR3 in DNA: TGCAGCGTTGTCGAACACCTCACTGAAGCTTTCTTT. Amino acids: CSVVEHLTEAFF.